This T cell receptor beta chain was obtained from a study of response to subunit inactivated influenza vaccine. Study-level points and caveats: A suggestion made by the authors is that each seasonal influenza vaccination recruits few new T cells.

The table lists this clonotype with a few counts. The antigen remains unidentified. Germline values: CDR1 MNHEY, CDR2 SVGAGI. Losses at the gene ends were 0 bases for V and 4 bases for J; bases not matched to a gene: 6. The CDR3 totals 17 residues. One entry per CDR3 protein results from TCRdb running MiXCR on the RT-PCR reads. The table lists 500,000 to 600,000 distinct CDR3 sequences, 12% to 15% of them singletons. The source was PBMCs from blood, collected approximately 12 days after vaccination. The chain is built from TRBV6-5 and TRBJ2-5; 12 positions agree with TRBD2. The sequence derives from a man in his fifties or sixties who received an inactivated influenza vaccine. CDR3 nucleotide sequence: TGTGCCAGCAGTTACTCGCTAGCGGGAGGGCCGGGAGAGACCCAGTACTTC. This translates into CASSYSLAGGPGETQYF.